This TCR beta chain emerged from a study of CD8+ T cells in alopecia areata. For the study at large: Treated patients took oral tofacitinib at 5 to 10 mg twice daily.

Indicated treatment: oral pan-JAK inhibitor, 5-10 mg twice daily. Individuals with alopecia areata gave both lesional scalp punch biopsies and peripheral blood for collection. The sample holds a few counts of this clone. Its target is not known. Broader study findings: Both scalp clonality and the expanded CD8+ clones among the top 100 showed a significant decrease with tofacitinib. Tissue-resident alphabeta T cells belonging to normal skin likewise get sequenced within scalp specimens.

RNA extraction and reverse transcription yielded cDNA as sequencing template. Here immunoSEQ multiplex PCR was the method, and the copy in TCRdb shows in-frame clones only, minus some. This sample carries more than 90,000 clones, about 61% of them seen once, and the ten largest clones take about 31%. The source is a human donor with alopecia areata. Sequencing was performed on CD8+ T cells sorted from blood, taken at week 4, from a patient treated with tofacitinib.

Written as DNA, the CDR3 is TGCAGCGTTGAAACAGTGCTACCGCCAAAACTGTTTTTT. Its protein product is CSVETVLPPKLFF. This chain links TRBV29-1 with TRBJ1-4; the D is unclear. Trimming stripped 2 bases from V and 10 bases from J, with 14 bases between. The germline CDR1 and CDR2 sequences are SQVTM and ANQGSEA. The CDR3 extends over 13 amino acids.